This T cell receptor beta chain was profiled in a study of blood T cell repertoires in COVID-19 (dated by TCRdb to 2020 to 2022). For the wider study: Samples covering the acute and convalescent phases of COVID-19 were provided by collaborators in the United States, Italy and Spain. The prospective study material was composed of cDNA or gDNA derived from T cells, B-cell-depleted T cells, or PBMCs. Subjects who had been exposed to COVID-19, were actively infected with it, or had recovered from it provided the deeply sampled blood TCRbeta repertoires that made up the dataset. A freely available public database, intended as a resource for researchers studying the immune response to SARS-CoV-2, is where the repertoires were released. The samples were drawn from the first 160 participants of the ongoing ImmuneRACE study and from 950 to 1,500 subjects provided by 6 global collaborators. Nearly every sample came with metadata listing a de-identified subject ID, COVID-19 status, age in years and sex. HLA class I and class II types, where available, came from metadata supplied by the sample provider rather than from assay-based typing.

Each collaborating institution followed its own protocols to collect whole blood in K2EDTA tubes. For TCRbeta analysis, collaborator samples were shipped as frozen whole blood, as isolated PBMCs, or as DNA extracted from either sample type. TCRbeta CDR3 regions were amplified from genomic DNA by means of the immunoSEQ Assay, a bias-controlled multiplex PCR. On the study's bioinformatics: The number of nucleated cells in each sample was estimated from the amplification of reference gene primers within the assay. To quantify the absolute abundance of each unique TCRbeta CDR3 rearrangement, sequence reads were collapsed and filtered. For each sample, productive Simpson clonality was calculated by taking the square root of Simpson's diversity index across productive rearrangements. Entries here come from immuneACCESS through TCRdb and include only in-frame sequences with V and J called. Some clones fail to appear in such tables; in the studies checked, an unresolved V gene covers under half of the shortfall, and the cause of the remainder is unknown. Clone size and V and J calls were adopted from that table, with D and trimming inferred from the DNA. This sample is represented by roughly 110,000 clones; about four fifths of them were singletons. The ten most abundant clones make up roughly 13% of the sample.

The CDR3 holds 14 amino acids from the cysteine to the phenylalanine. Just CDR3 DNA is preserved here, 42 bases in frame from base 1. The trim is 5 bases for V and 1 base for J, with a gap of 8 bases between the germline ends. In the germline V gene (reference sequence), CDR1 corresponds to SEHNR and CDR2 to FQNEAQ. The sample holds a few counts of this clone. It has no known antigen specificity. Base qualities are missing; no much larger clone stands one base away. Broad study findings and their caveats: The amount of clinical and demographic metadata varied by source and participant and was provided uncurated.

The specimen sequenced was peripheral blood. The clonotype originates from a woman aged 55-75 years with acute or convalescent COVID-19. Recombination linked TRBV7-9 to TRBJ2-2, with the identity of the D gene unclear. The CDR3 region: CASSPRRNTGELFF. The nucleotide sequence reads TGTGCCAGCAGCCCACGCAGGAACACCGGGGAGCTGTTTTTT.